One and the same sample provided the 17 T cell receptor beta chains below, sequenced in a study of post-analysis software for immune sequencing data. Findings and caveats of the study: TRBV segments more frequent in patients than in controls numbered roughly 5 and included TRBV5-6, TRBV5-1 and TRBV20-1.

Unique molecular identifiers were carried by the TCR beta cDNA libraries. TCRdb passed the PCR reads through MiXCR, listing each CDR3 protein once. The table includes 450,000 to 650,000 distinct CDR3 sequences, around 40% detected once. For these receptors, no antigen is known. The sequenced sample consisted of blood. The receptors come from a girl aged 5 to 17 with multiple sclerosis.

This clonotype was seen a few times. The chain couples TRBV24-1 to TRBJ2-2; the match to TRBD1 covers 9 bases. The CDR3 loop spans 16 amino acids. V dropped 4 bases and J dropped 6; count of bases not matched to a gene: 8. The germline V gene encodes CDR1 KGHDR and CDR2 SFDVKD. The chain's CDR3 is CATSDRTGVKSGELFF. The CDR3 nucleotides are TGTGCCACCAGTGACCGGACAGGGGTGAAGTCCGGGGAGCTGTTTTTT.

V is TRBV3-1 and J is TRBJ1-5; 10 bases fit TRBD1. Trimming removed 3 bases from V and 6 bases from J; junction bases left unmatched: 2. In germline, CDR1 is LGHDT, CDR2 YNNKEL (reference sequence). The CDR3 runs 14 residues. DNA of the CDR3: TGTGCCAGCAGCCAGAGACAGGGGGCTCAGCCCCAGCATTTT. Translation gives CASSQRQGAQPQHF. Full variable domain (remainder filled in from reference TRBV3-1 and TRBJ1-5): DTAVSQTPKYLVTQMGNDKSIKCEQNLGHDTMYWYKQDSKKFLKIMFSYNNKELIINETVPNRFSPKSPDKAHLNLHINSLELGDSAVYFCASSQRQGAQPQHFGDGTRLSIL.

This clonotype appeared a few times. V usage is TRBV24-1 and J usage is TRBJ2-1, with D perhaps given as TRBD1 or TRBD2 (6 bases each). The V gene's germline CDR1 is KGHDR and CDR2 SFDVKD. Trimming took off 3 bases at V and 6 bases at J, with 14 bases between the two ends. The CDR3 is made up of 15 amino acids. The CDR3 loop is CATSDTRDNPNEQFF. The CDR3 bases are TGTGCCACCAGTGATACGCGGGACAACCCCAATGAGCAGTTCTTC.

This clonotype has a handful of counts. This chain joins TRBV6-5 and TRBJ1-6, with D perhaps matching TRBD1 (5 bases). V shed 11 bases and J shed 11 bases, with 19 bases lying between them. CDR1 is MNHEY and CDR2 is SVGAGI in the germline V gene. The CDR3 consists of 13 residues. The CDR3 loop is CAAAFNGGAPLHF. The CDR3 DNA follows: TGTGCCGCAGCATTCAACGGGGGAGCACCCCTCCACTTT.

The sample holds a few counts of this clonotype. The chain uses TRBV12-3 or TRBV12-4 and TRBJ2-5, with D unclear. The V gene lost 5 bases and the J gene lost 5 bases, with 24 bases spanning the gap. There are 17 residues in the CDR3. As DNA, the CDR3 is TGTGCCAGCAGTCCTGGCAGCCTCCCCCCGCCTGGGGAGACCCAGTACTTC. This sequence encodes CASSPGSLPPPGETQYF.

V usage is TRBV3-1 and J usage is TRBJ2-1; 12 bases are a match to TRBD2. CDR1 is LGHDT and CDR2 is YNNKEL in the germline V gene (reference sequence). J gave up 5 bases and V 4 bases, and 6 bases lay outside the gene matches. The CDR3 is made up of 16 amino acids. DNA of the CDR3: TGTGCCAGCAGCCCAACTAGCGGGAGGCCTAACAATGAGCAGTTCTTC. Its translation is CASSPTSGRPNNEQFF.

V is TRBV20-1 and J is TRBJ2-1, with 8 bases lining up with TRBD2. This CDR3 has 16 residues. J was trimmed by 3 bases and V by 3 bases; bases with no gene match: 10. CDR1 is DFQATT, CDR2 SNEGSKA, per germline (reference sequence). For the CDR3, the DNA is TGCAGTGCTAGGGAAAAGTGGGGACTAGACTACAATGAGCAGTTCTTC. It yields the protein CSAREKWGLDYNEQFF.

V usage is TRBV2 and J usage is TRBJ2-3; TRBD2 matches 15 bases. CDR1 and CDR2 from the germline V gene are SNHLY and FYNNEI. The CDR3 contains 16 residues. J lost 5 bases, V lost 9 bases, and 9 bases had no gene match. CDR3 sequence (DNA): TGTGCCAGTCGACTCGGGACTAGCGGGGGGAGAGATACGCAGTATTTT. This encodes CASRLGTSGGRDTQYF.

This clonotype was found a few times. The chain employs TRBV7-2 and TRBJ1-5; D not certain. V was pared by 5 bases and J by 4 bases, with 12 bases between. CDR3 length: 14 amino acids. CDR1 SGHTA and CDR2 FQGNSA come from the germline V gene. The CDR3 protein is CASSTQRANQPQHF. The CDR3 region has the DNA TGTGCCAGCAGCACTCAGAGGGCAAATCAGCCCCAGCATTTT.

This clonotype was recorded a few times. The CDR3 coding sequence is TGTGCCAGCAGCCAAGTGGCGCGCTCCTACGAGCAGTACTTC. Translating gives CASSQVARSYEQYF. This chain joins TRBV3-1 and TRBJ2-7; D remains unclear. Germline V gives CDR1 LGHDT, CDR2 YNNKEL (reference sequence). The ends were cut back, 1 base at V and 0 bases at J, with 7 bases in the middle. The CDR3 runs 14 residues.

V and J are TRBV15 and TRBJ1-2; no clear D. Trimming cost V 9 bases and J 4 bases, with 18 bases left between them. Germline CDR1 reads LNHNV; CDR2 reads YYDKDF (reference sequence). The length of the CDR3 is 14 residues. The CDR3 DNA sequence: TGTGCCACATATGGGCCGGACGGAACCTATGGCTACACCTTC. Residues: CATYGPDGTYGYTF.

In nucleotides, the CDR3 is TGTGCCAGCAGCCAACCCCGGACAGGATTCAATCAGCCCCAGCATTTT. Translating gives CASSQPRTGFNQPQHF. This chain links TRBV28 with TRBJ1-5, with 7 bases aligning to TRBD1. The germline V gene has CDR1 MDHEN and CDR2 SYDVKM. The CDR3 spans 16 residues. V was clipped by 6 bases and J by 3 bases; unmatched bases: 11. Full variable domain (missing parts from reference TRBV28 and TRBJ1-5): DVKVTQSSRYLVKRTGEKVFLECVQDMDHENMFWYRQDPGLGLRLIYFSYDVKMKEKGDIPEGYSVSREKKERFSLILESASTNQTSMYLCASSQPRTGFNQPQHFGDGTRLSIL.

The chain joins TRBV9 to TRBJ1-6, with 11 bases lining up with TRBD1. J gave up 8 bases and V 4 bases, and 2 bases lay outside the gene matches. The CDR3 has 14 amino acids. Germline CDR1 reads SGDLS; CDR2 reads YYNGEE. Here the CDR3 DNA reads TGTGCCAGCAGCCGGGACAGGGGGTATTCACCCCTCCACTTT. Translated: CASSRDRGYSPLHF.

This clonotype was seen a handful of times. The gene calls are TRBV7-8 and TRBJ2-7, with 8 bases identical to TRBD2. CDR1 is SGHVS and CDR2 is FQNEAQ in the germline V gene. The CDR3 loop spans 14 amino acids. The junction had 2 bases not matched to a gene; V was cut back by 1 base and J by 3 bases. The CDR3 loop reads CASSLGAGDYEQYF. The CDR3 bases are TGTGCCAGCAGCTTAGGAGCGGGAGACTACGAGCAGTACTTC.

This clonotype was observed a handful of times. The V and J genes are TRBV5-1 and TRBJ2-1; possible D gene TRBD1, 6 bases. From germline, CDR1 is SGHRS and CDR2 YFSETQ. This CDR3 has 18 amino acids. V gave up 2 bases and J gave up 2 bases, with 20 bases separating them. The DNA for the CDR3 is TGCGCCAGCAGCTTTGTGGCAGGGGCGAGAATACCCTACAATGAGCAGTTCTTC. Translated, it gives CASSFVAGARIPYNEQFF. The full variable domain, completed using reference TRBV5-1 and TRBJ2-1, is KAGVTQTPRYLIKTRGQQVTLSCSPISGHRSVSWYQQTPGQGLQFLFEYFSETQRNKGNFPGRFSGRQFSNSRSEMNVSTLELGDSALYLCASSFVAGARIPYNEQFFGPGTRLTVL.

The V call is TRBV4-2, the J call TRBJ1-1, with D perhaps TRBD1 (5 bases). Germline assignment: CDR1 LGHNA and CDR2 YNFKEQ. Trimming took off 4 bases at V and 0 bases at J, with 15 bases between the two ends. This CDR3 has 16 residues. Here the CDR3 reads CASSPMGLTVNTEAFF. The DNA for the CDR3 is TGTGCCAGCAGCCCCATGGGGCTGACGGTGAACACTGAAGCTTTCTTT.

This clonotype appeared many times. The chain links TRBV12-3 or TRBV12-4 to TRBJ2-7; TRBD1 matches at 7 bases. This CDR3 spans 14 amino acids. V gave up 5 bases and J gave up 1 base; unmatched junction bases: 5. The CDR3 DNA reads TGTGCCAGCAGTCCCCGACAGGGTTCCTACGAGCAGTACTTC. This translates into CASSPRQGSYEQYF.